The 20 T cell receptor beta chains below come from one sample, sequenced in a study of OX40 agonist ivuxolimab in advanced cancers. Repertoires were generated with immunoSEQ multiplex PCR, while TCRdb's copy carries only in-frame clones and drops some. The top ten hold approximately 0.8% of the sample, which has approximately 89,000 clones, almost 90% seen once. The specimen was CD4+ or CD8+ T cells sorted from blood, collected in a trial of the OX40 agonist ivuxolimab. The receptors originated from an adult with an advanced solid tumor such as melanoma, head and neck, liver or kidney cancer.

The chain has TRBV6-5 and TRBJ2-2; TRBD2 might be the D (5 bases). The germline V gene encodes CDR1 MNHEY and CDR2 SVGAGI. V lost 8 bases to trimming and J lost 5 bases, with 12 bases between them. This CDR3 is built from 13 residues. The DNA of the CDR3 is TGTGCCAGCCGGGGTTTCCGGACCGGGGAGCTGTTTTTT. This sequence encodes CASRGFRTGELFF.

The V gene is TRBV2, the J gene TRBJ2-5, with D hard to call. Deletions cut 6 bases from V and 5 bases from J, with 13 bases between. Germline V CDR1 and CDR2: SNHLY, FYNNEI. CDR3 length equals 13 residues. CDR3 nucleotides: TGTGCCAGCAGCCGCCTTGGGCAGGAGACCCAGTACTTC. Its protein product is CASSRLGQETQYF.

The rearrangement joins TRBV14 to TRBJ1-1, with TRBD1 as a possible D gene (6 bases). Germline V lookup: CDR1 SGHDN, CDR2 FVKESK. The CDR3 runs 17 residues. The V and J ends lost 2 bases and 4 bases respectively, with 20 bases between them. The CDR3 DNA sequence: TGTGCCAGCAGCCAAAATACCGACAGGAGATGGTTCACTGAAGCTTTCTTT. This encodes CASSQNTDRRWFTEAFF.

This clone was recorded only once. The genes are TRBV21-1 and TRBJ2-1; TRBD2 reflects the table's D call only, with no check against the DNA. TRBV21-1 is given as a pseudogene. This CDR3 has 14 amino acids. The chain's CDR3 is CASSNQSGGNEQFF. Here the CDR3 DNA reads TGTGCCAGCAGCAACCAAAGCGGGGGCAATGAGCAGTTCTTC.

The chain is built from TRBV28 and TRBJ2-5; D remains unclear. CDR3 size: 12 residues. V shed 10 bases and J shed 1 base, with 10 bases lying between them. In germline, CDR1 is MDHEN, CDR2 SYDVKM. CDR3 amino acids: CATAAFQETQYF. For the CDR3, the DNA is TGTGCCACCGCAGCCTTCCAAGAGACCCAGTACTTC.

V is TRBV5-1 and J is TRBJ1-3; D is unclear. V dropped 4 bases and J dropped 0 bases, with 14 bases sitting between them. Germline values: CDR1 SGHRS, CDR2 YFSETQ. The CDR3 consists of 16 residues. The CDR3 loop is CASSPLPPSSGNTIYF. CDR3 DNA: TGCGCCAGCAGCCCCCTCCCCCCCTCCTCTGGAAACACCATATATTTT.

This clone came up once. The CDR3 coding sequence is TGTGCCAGCAGTTTCGCGGGGGCCGGGGAGACCCAGTACTTC. This gives the protein CASSFAGAGETQYF. This chain uses TRBV27 with TRBJ2-5, with D possibly being TRBD2 (7 bases). With 3 bases removed from V and 5 bases from J, the gap between germline ends came to 13 bases. The length of the CDR3 is 14 residues. In germline, CDR1 is MNHEY, CDR2 SMNVEV (reference sequence).

The chain uses TRBV6-5 and TRBJ2-7, with 9 nucleotides matching TRBD1. Trimming at V came to 7 bases and at J to 2 bases, leaving 9 bases not matched to a gene. Germline V gene lookup returns CDR1 MNHEY and CDR2 SVGAGI. The CDR3 sequence is 15 residues long. The CDR3 spells CASTPQGQGTYEQYF. CDR3 nucleotide sequence: TGTGCCAGCACCCCTCAGGGACAGGGAACCTACGAGCAGTACTTC.

As DNA, the CDR3 is TGCGCCAGCAGCCTGGAGCCTAGGGTGTCAGATACGCAGTATTTT. Protein: CASSLEPRVSDTQYF. V usage is TRBV5-1 and J usage is TRBJ2-3; D remains unclear. This CDR3 comprises 15 residues. CDR1 SGHRS and CDR2 YFSETQ come from the germline V gene. Trimming took off 4 bases at V and 4 bases at J, with 16 bases between the two ends.

The V gene is TRBV19, the J gene TRBJ2-1; the D is unclear. Germline assignment: CDR1 LNHDA and CDR2 SQIVND (reference sequence). This CDR3 is built from 12 residues. The V and J ends lost 2 bases and 8 bases respectively, with 7 bases between them. This CDR3 reads CASSITEDEQFF. The CDR3 coding sequence is TGTGCCAGTAGTATAACCGAGGATGAGCAGTTCTTC.

The chain couples TRBV28 to TRBJ1-2; no clear D gene. CDR1 and CDR2 from the germline V gene are MDHEN and SYDVKM. This CDR3 contains 12 residues. The V end was cut by 5 bases, the J end by 7 bases, with 11 bases between. In DNA, the CDR3 is TGTGCCAGCAGTCCCCCGACTGGTGGCTACACCTTC. Residues: CASSPPTGGYTF.

This chain uses TRBV12-1 with TRBJ1-4; the table assigns TRBD1, which was not confirmed against the DNA. TRBV12-1 is a pseudogene. The length of the CDR3 is 13 residues. The CDR3 is CASRGRTNEKLFF. The CDR3 DNA follows: TGTGCCAGCAGGGGGCGGACTAATGAAAAACTGTTTTTT.

V gene TRBV19 combines with J gene TRBJ1-5; 11 nucleotides match TRBD1. V was pared by 4 bases and J by 5 bases, with 4 bases of the junction left unmatched. The length of the CDR3 is 15 residues. From germline, CDR1 is LNHDA and CDR2 SQIVND (reference sequence). The CDR3 spells CASSTGQGAYQPQHF. In DNA form, the CDR3 reads TGTGCCAGTAGTACAGGACAGGGGGCCTATCAGCCCCAGCATTTT. Looking up the rest from reference TRBV19 and TRBJ1-5 gives the full variable domain: DGGITQSPKYLFRKEGQNVTLSCEQNLNHDAMYWYRQDPGQGLRLIYYSQIVNDFQKGDIAEGYSVSREKKESFPLTVTSAQKNPTAFYLCASSTGQGAYQPQHFGDGTRLSIL.

This clone was recorded a few times. The V and J genes are TRBV5-1 and TRBJ1-1; D call uncertain. The CDR3 consists of 14 residues. From germline, CDR1 is SGHRS and CDR2 YFSETQ. V shed 0 bases and J shed 1 base, with 7 bases lying between them. The CDR3 spells CASSLDSGNTEAFF. For the CDR3, the DNA is TGCGCCAGCAGCTTGGATTCGGGGAACACTGAAGCTTTCTTT.

V gene TRBV7-2 combines with J gene TRBJ2-1, with TRBD1 as a possible D gene (6 bases). V was cut by 6 bases and J by 6 bases, with 12 bases left in between. Germline loops: CDR1 SGHTA, CDR2 FQGNSA. The CDR3 length is 13 residues. DNA of the CDR3: TGTGCCAGCAGTCGAGACAGGAGCAATGAGCAGTTCTTC. It specifies CASSRDRSNEQFF.

The V and J genes are TRBV7-9 and TRBJ2-7; 11 bases agree with TRBD2. Germline V CDR1 and CDR2: SEHNR, FQNEAQ (reference sequence). This CDR3 spans 14 amino acids. The trim removed 2 bases at V and 3 bases at J, leaving 0 bases unmatched. The CDR3 loop reads CASSLTSGSYEQYF. The CDR3 region has the DNA TGTGCCAGCAGCTTAACTAGCGGGAGCTACGAGCAGTACTTC.

The chain joins TRBV5-4 to TRBJ2-4, with TRBD1 matching over 10 bases. The J segment lost 8 bases and the V segment lost 4 bases, leaving 6 bases of the junction unmatched. The CDR3 sequence is 14 residues long. Per the germline V gene, CDR1 is SGHNT and CDR2 is YYREEE (reference sequence). CDR3 in DNA: TGTGCCAGCAGCGGACGACAGGGGGCGGACATTCAGTACTTC. Amino acid sequence: CASSGRQGADIQYF.

The rearrangement links TRBV19 to TRBJ2-2; D not resolved. Germline V gives CDR1 LNHDA, CDR2 SQIVND (reference sequence). Trimming shortened V by 1 base and J by 3 bases, and 6 bases separated the two germline ends. The CDR3 loop spans 14 amino acids. The CDR3 region has the DNA TGTGCCAGTAGTATAGCCTCGGACACCGGGGAGCTGTTTTTT. Its protein is CASSIASDTGELFF.

V is TRBV11-2 and J is TRBJ2-1; D uncertain. CDR1 and CDR2 from the germline V gene are SGHAT and FQNNGV. The CDR3 consists of 13 residues. The ends were cut back, 5 bases at V and 9 bases at J, with 14 bases in the middle. CDR3 in amino acids: CASSMNSIGEQFF. CDR3 in DNA: TGTGCCAGCAGCATGAATAGCATAGGTGAGCAGTTCTTC.

The CDR3 DNA sequence: TGTGCCAGCAGCCACAATGAGCAGTTCTTC. Protein product: CASSHNEQFF. The chain combines TRBV7-9 with TRBJ2-1; D not certain. CDR3 length: 10 residues. Trimming took 5 bases from V and 5 from J, leaving 1 base between them. Germline CDR1 is SEHNR and CDR2 is FQNEAQ (reference sequence).